Below are 13 T cell receptor beta chains sequenced from a single sample in a study of blood T cell repertoires in COVID-19. Measured with immunoSEQ multiplex PCR; TCRdb has only the in-frame clones, and not every one. This table has roughly 29,000 clones, around nine tenths appearing once. The sample comprised peripheral blood. The receptors originated from a human donor in a cohort sampled during active COVID-19.

The chain recombines TRBV6-6 with TRBJ2-7; a weak D match, TRBD2 (7 bases). This CDR3 spans 15 amino acids. V was cut by 7 bases and J by 5 bases, with 21 bases left in between. Germline CDR1 MNHNY, CDR2 SVGAGI (reference sequence). The CDR3 protein is CASTQGRGRFDEQYF. The CDR3 DNA sequence: TGTGCCAGCACCCAGGGGAGGGGCCGCTTCGACGAGCAGTACTTC.

CDR3 DNA sequence: TGTGCCAGCAGTTTAATTCCCACAGGGTCGACCTACGAGCAGTACTTC. Amino acids: CASSLIPTGSTYEQYF. The V and J genes are TRBV27 and TRBJ2-7; maybe TRBD1 (6 bases). The CDR3 length is 16 residues. Per the germline V gene, CDR1 is MNHEY and CDR2 is SMNVEV (reference sequence). With 2 bases removed from V and 2 bases from J, the gap between germline ends came to 16 bases.

The CDR3 DNA reads TGTGCCAGCAGCTTCAGTAGCGGGAGGGTCCCCAATGAGCAGTTCTTC. Amino acid sequence: CASSFSSGRVPNEQFF. The chain combines TRBV7-2 with TRBJ2-1; 11 bases fit TRBD2. With 3 bases clipped from V and 6 bases from J, the junction kept 7 bases outside the gene matches. This CDR3 has 16 amino acids. Per the germline V gene, CDR1 is SGHTA and CDR2 is FQGNSA.

The chain joins TRBV2 to TRBJ1-3, with D possibly being TRBD1 (5 bases). CDR1 is SNHLY and CDR2 is FYNNEI in the germline V gene. Trimming left V 7 bases short and J 0 bases short, with 16 bases between. CDR3 length: 16 residues. The CDR3 nucleotides are TGTGCCAGCACCTTGTCGGGGGGTTTCTCTGGAAACACCATATATTTT. Its translation is CASTLSGGFSGNTIYF.

The gene calls are TRBV7-9 and TRBJ1-1; 9 bases align to TRBD1. CDR1 and CDR2 (germline): SEHNR, FQNEAQ (reference sequence). V lost 4 bases to trimming and J lost 11 bases; unmatched junction nucleotides: 14. The CDR3 extends over 15 amino acids. Written as DNA, the CDR3 is TGTGCCAGCAGCTACCATCACCGGGACAGGGAGCATGCTTTCTTT. Its protein is CASSYHHRDREHAFF. Combining the CDR3 with reference TRBV7-9 and TRBJ1-1 gives the whole variable domain DTGVSQNPRHKITKRGQNVTFRCDPISEHNRLYWYRQTLGQGPEFLTYFQNEAQLEKSRLLSDRFSAERPKGSFSTLEIQRTEQGDSAMYLCASSYHHRDREHAFFGQGTRLTVV.

The chain is built from TRBV5-1 and TRBJ2-1; 9 nucleotides agree with TRBD1. This CDR3 region has 16 residues. The ends lost 0 bases at V and 7 bases at J; junction bases unmatched: 8. Per the germline V gene, CDR1 is SGHRS and CDR2 is YFSETQ. CDR3: CASSLASGQGLNEQFF. The CDR3, as DNA: TGCGCCAGCAGCTTGGCCTCGGGACAGGGATTAAATGAGCAGTTCTTC.

This clone came up a few times. The chain couples TRBV3-1 (or the pseudogene TRBV3-2) to TRBJ1-6, with D perhaps matching TRBD1 (5 bases). Between the trimmed V and J ends, which lost 1 base and 11 bases, there was a span of 12 bases. Germline V gene data show CDR1 as LGHDT and CDR2 as YNNKEL (reference sequence). There are 14 residues in the CDR3. The CDR3 DNA follows: TGTGCCAGCAGCCAAGCTGAGACAGCCCCACCCCTCCACTTT. This sequence encodes CASSQAETAPPLHF.

The V call is TRBV28, the J call TRBJ1-4; 8 positions agree with TRBD1. Germline lookup yields CDR1 MDHEN and CDR2 SYDVKM. The CDR3 length is 15 residues. V trimming: 4 bases; J trimming: 7 bases; junction bases outside the gene matches: 8. This chain's CDR3 is CASSSLAGGGEKLFF. The CDR3 DNA reads as TGTGCCAGCAGTTCCCTTGCAGGGGGCGGTGAAAAACTGTTTTTT.

The genes are TRBV3-1 (or the pseudogene TRBV3-2) and TRBJ1-2, with TRBD1 matching 7 bases. Germline CDR1 and CDR2: LGHDT and YNNKEL (reference sequence). The junction had 10 bases not matched to a gene; V was cut back by 3 bases and J by 6 bases. This CDR3 is built from 15 residues. CDR3 DNA: TGTGCCAGCAGCCAGACCACAGGGGAGAGGGATGGCTACACCTTC. Its translation: CASSQTTGERDGYTF.

The chain uses TRBV18 and TRBJ2-2; D may be TRBD1 (6 bases). CDR1 and CDR2 from the germline V gene are KGHSH and LQKENI. The CDR3 is 14 residues long. Between the trimmed V and J ends, which lost 6 bases and 7 bases, there was a span of 15 bases. CDR3 sequence: CASSNSQGLGELFF. CDR3 nucleotides: TGTGCCAGCTCCAATTCACAGGGTCTCGGGGAGCTGTTTTTT.

The rearrangement links TRBV9 to TRBJ2-5; 8 positions agree with TRBD2. The CDR3 covers 14 residues. Germline V CDR1 and CDR2: SGDLS, YYNGEE. The V and J ends lost 4 bases and 5 bases, in that order; junction bases with no gene match: 7. In DNA, the CDR3 is TGTGCCAGCAGCCCCGGGGTAGCGGGGGAGACCCAGTACTTC. It is translated as CASSPGVAGETQYF.

The J gene is TRBJ2-7, the V gene TRBV11-2; 7 nucleotides align to TRBD2. Germline trimming cut 7 bases from V and 2 bases from J; bases unmatched to any gene: 14. The CDR3 loop spans 16 amino acids. Looked up from germline, CDR1 is SGHAT and CDR2 is FQNNGV. As DNA, the CDR3 is TGTGCCAGCACCCGGGGGTCGGGGGGTCTTACCTACGAGCAGTACTTC. Translation: CASTRGSGGLTYEQYF.

The J gene is TRBJ2-3, the V gene TRBV4-1; D may be TRBD2 (5 bases). This CDR3 comprises 16 residues. V was pared by 3 bases and J by 1 base, with 14 bases between. Germline-derived CDR1 and CDR2 are MGHRA and YSYEKL. The DNA of the CDR3 is TGCGCCAGCAGCCACGCCGAACTAGGGCGCACAGATACGCAGTATTTT. The encoded protein is CASSHAELGRTDTQYF.